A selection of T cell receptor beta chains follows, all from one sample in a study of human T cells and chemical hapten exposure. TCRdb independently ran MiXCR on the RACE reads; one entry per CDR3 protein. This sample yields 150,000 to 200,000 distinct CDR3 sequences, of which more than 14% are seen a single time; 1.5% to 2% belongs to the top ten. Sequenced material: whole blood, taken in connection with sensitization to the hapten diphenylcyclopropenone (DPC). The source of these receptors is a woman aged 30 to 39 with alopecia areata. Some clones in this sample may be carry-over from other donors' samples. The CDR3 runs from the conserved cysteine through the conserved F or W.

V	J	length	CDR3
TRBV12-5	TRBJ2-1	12	CASGLSYNEQFF
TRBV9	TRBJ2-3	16	CASSFGPSGGTDTQYF
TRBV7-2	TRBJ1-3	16	CASSLVTGRTGNTIYF
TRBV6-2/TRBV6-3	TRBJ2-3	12	CASTSGTDTQYF
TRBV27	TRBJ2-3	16	CASRGFVGPKRDMQYF
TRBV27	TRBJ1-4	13	CASSWDVNEKLFF
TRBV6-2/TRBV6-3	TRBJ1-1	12	CASSYARGEAFF
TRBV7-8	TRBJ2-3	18	CASSLAPSGGSLKDTQYF
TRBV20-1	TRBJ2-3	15	CSARATSGDTDTQYF
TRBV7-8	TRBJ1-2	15	CASSLRMRDNYGYTF